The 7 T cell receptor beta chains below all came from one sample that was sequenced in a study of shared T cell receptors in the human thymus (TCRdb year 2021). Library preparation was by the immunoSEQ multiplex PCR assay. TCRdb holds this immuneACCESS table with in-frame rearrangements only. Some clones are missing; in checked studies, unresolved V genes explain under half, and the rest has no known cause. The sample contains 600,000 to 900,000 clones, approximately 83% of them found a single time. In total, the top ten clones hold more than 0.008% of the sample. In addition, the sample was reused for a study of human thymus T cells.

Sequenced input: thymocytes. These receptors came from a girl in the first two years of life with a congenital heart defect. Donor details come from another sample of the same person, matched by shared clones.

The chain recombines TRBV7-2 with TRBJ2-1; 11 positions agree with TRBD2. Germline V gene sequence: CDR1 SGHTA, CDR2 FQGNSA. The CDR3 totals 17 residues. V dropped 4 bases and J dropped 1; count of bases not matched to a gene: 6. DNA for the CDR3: TGTGCCAGCAGCTGGGAGACTAGCGGGGCATCCTACAATGAGCAGTTCTTC. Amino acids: CASSWETSGASYNEQFF.

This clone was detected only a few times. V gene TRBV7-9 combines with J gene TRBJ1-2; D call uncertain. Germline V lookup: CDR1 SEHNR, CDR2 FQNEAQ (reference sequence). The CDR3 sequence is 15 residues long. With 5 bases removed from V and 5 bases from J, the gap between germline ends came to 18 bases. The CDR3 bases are TGTGCCAGCAGCCTCCCGCTCGTGGAGGCGTATGGCTACACCTTC. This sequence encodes CASSLPLVEAYGYTF.

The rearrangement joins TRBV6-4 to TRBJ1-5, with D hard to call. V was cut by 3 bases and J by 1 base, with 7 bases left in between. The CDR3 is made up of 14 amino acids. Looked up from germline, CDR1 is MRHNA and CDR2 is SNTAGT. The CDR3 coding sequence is TGTGCCAGCAGTGAATGGCCCAGCAATCAGCCCCAGCATTTT. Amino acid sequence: CASSEWPSNQPQHF.

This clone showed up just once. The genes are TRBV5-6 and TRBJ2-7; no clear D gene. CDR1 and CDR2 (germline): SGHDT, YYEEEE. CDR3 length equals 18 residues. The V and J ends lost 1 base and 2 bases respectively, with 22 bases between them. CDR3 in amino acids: CASSLREDRKSETYEQYF. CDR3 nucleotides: TGTGCCAGCAGCTTGAGAGAGGATCGTAAGTCCGAGACCTACGAGCAGTACTTC.

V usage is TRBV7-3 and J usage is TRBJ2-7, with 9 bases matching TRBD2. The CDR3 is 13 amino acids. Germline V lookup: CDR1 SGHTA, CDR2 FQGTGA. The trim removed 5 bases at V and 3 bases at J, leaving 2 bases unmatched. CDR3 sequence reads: CASSLTSGYEQYF. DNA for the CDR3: TGTGCCAGCAGCCTGACTAGCGGCTACGAGCAGTACTTC.

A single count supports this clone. CDR3 nucleotides: TGTGCCAGCAGGGACAGGTTTAATGAAAAACTGTTTTTT. This codes for CASRDRFNEKLFF. The chain combines TRBV19 with TRBJ1-4; 8 nucleotides match TRBD1. CDR1 is LNHDA and CDR2 is SQIVND in the germline V gene (reference sequence). The CDR3 consists of 13 residues. Trimming took 9 bases from V and 4 from J; bases not matched to a gene: 4. Combining the CDR3 with reference TRBV19 and TRBJ1-4 gives the whole variable domain DGGITQSPKYLFRKEGQNVTLSCEQNLNHDAMYWYRQDPGQGLRLIYYSQIVNDFQKGDIAEGYSVSREKKESFPLTVTSAQKNPTAFYLCASRDRFNEKLFFGSGTQLSVL.

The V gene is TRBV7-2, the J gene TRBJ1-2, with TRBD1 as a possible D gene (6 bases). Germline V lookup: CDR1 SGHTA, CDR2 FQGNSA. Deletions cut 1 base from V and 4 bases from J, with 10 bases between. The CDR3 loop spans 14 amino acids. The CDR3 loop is CASSLVGAFYGYTF. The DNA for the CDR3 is TGTGCCAGCAGCTTAGTGGGGGCTTTCTATGGCTACACCTTC. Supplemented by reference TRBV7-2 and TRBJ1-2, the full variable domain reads GAGVSQSPSNKVTEKGKDVELRCDPISGHTALYWYRQSLGQGLEFLIYFQGNSAPDKSGLPSDRFSAERTGGSVSTLTIQRTQQEDSAVYLCASSLVGAFYGYTFGSGTRLTVV.